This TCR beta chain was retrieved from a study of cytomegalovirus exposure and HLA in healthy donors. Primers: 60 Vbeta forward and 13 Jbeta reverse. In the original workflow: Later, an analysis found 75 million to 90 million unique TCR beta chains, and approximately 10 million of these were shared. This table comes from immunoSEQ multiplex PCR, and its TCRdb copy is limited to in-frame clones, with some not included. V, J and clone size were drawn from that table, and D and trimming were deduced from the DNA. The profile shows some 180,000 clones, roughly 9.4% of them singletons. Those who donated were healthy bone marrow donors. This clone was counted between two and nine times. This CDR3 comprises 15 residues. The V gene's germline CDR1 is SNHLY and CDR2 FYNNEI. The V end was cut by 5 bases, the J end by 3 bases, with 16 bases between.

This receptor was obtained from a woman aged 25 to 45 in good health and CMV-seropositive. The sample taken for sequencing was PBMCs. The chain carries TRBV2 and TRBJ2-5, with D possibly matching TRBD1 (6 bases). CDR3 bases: TGTGCCAGCAGTCTAAAGGGGGTCAGTAAAGAGACCCAGTACTTC. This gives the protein CASSLKGVSKETQYF.